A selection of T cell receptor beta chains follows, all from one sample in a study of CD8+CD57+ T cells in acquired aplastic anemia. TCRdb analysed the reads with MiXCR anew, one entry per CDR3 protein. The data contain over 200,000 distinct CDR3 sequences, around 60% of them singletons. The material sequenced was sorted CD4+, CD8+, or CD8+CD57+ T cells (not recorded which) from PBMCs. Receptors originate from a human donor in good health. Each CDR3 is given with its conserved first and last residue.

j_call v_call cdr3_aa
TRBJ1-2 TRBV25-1 CASRSLAGAAGYTF
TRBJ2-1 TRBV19 CASSTTGGNEQFF
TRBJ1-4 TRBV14 CASSQGGEKLFF
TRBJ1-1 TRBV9 CASSTGPEAFF
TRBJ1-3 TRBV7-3 CASSLAPTSGNTIYF
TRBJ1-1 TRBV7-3 CASSPSDLGRAEAFF
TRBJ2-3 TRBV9 CASSVDRGSTDTQYF
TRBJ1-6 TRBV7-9 CASSFAGRASPLHF
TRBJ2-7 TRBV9 CASSVAGDTSFHEQYF
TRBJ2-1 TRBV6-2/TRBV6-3 CASTPGQSSYNEQFF
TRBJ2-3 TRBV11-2 CASSLGAGGRTDTQYF
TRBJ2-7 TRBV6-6 CASSSSDQYEQYF
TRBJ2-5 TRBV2 CASSGPGRDETQYF
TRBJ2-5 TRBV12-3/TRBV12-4 CASSFRGVMAQYF
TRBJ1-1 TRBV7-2 CASSPPHKNTEAFF
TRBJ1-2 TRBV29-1 CSVVGGAADYGYTF
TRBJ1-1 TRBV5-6 CASSLVGQQNTEAFF
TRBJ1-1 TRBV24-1 CATSAADRVAEAFF
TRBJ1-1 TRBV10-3 CAISGGGRDGTEAFF
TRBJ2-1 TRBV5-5 CASSVWDQSSYNEQFF
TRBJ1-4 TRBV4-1 CASSQEQTGGYEKLFF
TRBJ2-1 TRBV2 CASRRAGGAGSYNEKFF
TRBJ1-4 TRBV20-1 CSAREGVSGEKLFF
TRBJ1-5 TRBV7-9 CASSFVHSNQPQHF
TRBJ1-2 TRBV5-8 CASSSPTGIDGYTF
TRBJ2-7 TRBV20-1 CSAPGGGGQGNWYEQYF
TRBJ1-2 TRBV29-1 CIAGGRGYGYTF
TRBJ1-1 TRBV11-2 CASRFGLGHPEALF
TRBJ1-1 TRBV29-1 CSVGRLGNTEAFF
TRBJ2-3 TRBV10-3 CAISSGLGPDTQYF
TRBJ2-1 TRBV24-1 CATSDSIAGVVEQFF
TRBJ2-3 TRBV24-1 CATSGAGADTQYF
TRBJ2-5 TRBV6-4 CASSSGPQETQYF
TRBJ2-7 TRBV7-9 CASSLAGLAGASYEQYF
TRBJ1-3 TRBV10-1 CASSVGTSGNTIYF